The 8 T cell receptor beta chains presented below share a single source sample, sequenced in a study of blood T cell repertoires in COVID-19. Sequencing used immunoSEQ multiplex PCR; TCRdb keeps in-frame clones, though not all of them. The table includes some 250,000 clones, around 89% detected once. The sequencing sample was made of peripheral blood. The receptors derive from a woman in her forties who had recovered from COVID-19.

The chain is built from TRBV7-2 and TRBJ2-7, with a weak D call TRBD1 (5 bases). Germline loops: CDR1 SGHTA, CDR2 FQGNSA. V gave up 5 bases and J gave up 4 bases, with 12 bases separating them. The CDR3 has 13 amino acids. CDR3: CASSPPAGYEQYF. As DNA, the CDR3 is TGTGCCAGCAGCCCCCCCGCAGGGTACGAGCAGTACTTC. Complete variable domain (other parts from reference TRBV7-2 and TRBJ2-7): GAGVSQSPSNKVTEKGKDVELRCDPISGHTALYWYRQSLGQGLEFLIYFQGNSAPDKSGLPSDRFSAERTGGSVSTLTIQRTQQEDSAVYLCASSPPAGYEQYFGPGTRLTVT.

The rearrangement joins TRBV19 to TRBJ1-2, with D unresolved. Germline V gives CDR1 LNHDA, CDR2 SQIVND (reference sequence). The CDR3 spans 13 residues. Trimming removed 7 bases at V and 4 bases at J, with 13 bases between. CDR3 DNA: TGTGCCAGTATGTGGCCCTCCTTCTATGGCTACACCTTC. Translating gives CASMWPSFYGYTF.

This chain links TRBV3-1 (or the pseudogene TRBV3-2) with TRBJ2-7; 11 bases are a match to TRBD2. This CDR3 region has 17 residues. V shed 0 bases, J shed 5 bases, and the junction held 9 bases outside the gene matches. Germline-derived CDR1 and CDR2 are LGHDT and YNNKEL (reference sequence). In DNA form, the CDR3 reads TGTGCCAGCAGCCAAGAGGGGCCTACTAGCGGGAGCGACGAGCAGTACGTC. Amino acid sequence: CASSQEGPTSGSDEQYV.

The J gene is TRBJ2-3, the V gene TRBV20-1; D ambiguous. Germline loops: CDR1 DFQATT, CDR2 SNEGSKA (reference sequence). The V gene lost 6 bases and the J gene lost 2 bases, with 6 bases spanning the gap. CDR3 length: 11 amino acids. The CDR3 nucleotides read TGCAGTGCCACTTTCACAGATACGCAGTATTTT. It specifies CSATFTDTQYF.

The V and J genes are TRBV5-6 and TRBJ2-1; TRBD1 agrees at 8 bases. Germline assignment: CDR1 SGHDT and CDR2 YYEEEE. The length of the CDR3 is 17 residues. V lost 3 bases to trimming and J lost 0 bases; unmatched junction nucleotides: 8. The CDR3 region has the DNA TGTGCCAGCAGCTGGGGGCAGGGGGCGAGCTCCTACAATGAGCAGTTCTTC. As protein: CASSWGQGASSYNEQFF.

The chain combines TRBV29-1 with TRBJ1-2; the D gene is possibly TRBD1 (6 bases). Germline V lookup: CDR1 SQVTM, CDR2 ANQGSEA. Trimming cost V 4 bases and J 7 bases, with 19 bases left between them. The CDR3 is made up of 14 amino acids. In nucleotides, the CDR3 is TGCAGCGTTGGGGGGGGGACACACCGCTTTGGCTACACCTTC. Its translation is CSVGGGTHRFGYTF.

V and J are TRBV12-3 or TRBV12-4 and TRBJ1-1, with D possibly being TRBD1 (5 bases). The CDR3 is 13 residues long. The ends were cut back, 0 bases at V and 6 bases at J, with 8 bases in the middle. CDR3 nucleotide sequence: TGTGCCAGCAGTTTAGCGGGGCAATCTGAAGCTTTCTTT. Translated: CASSLAGQSEAFF.

This chain joins TRBV3-1 (or the pseudogene TRBV3-2) and TRBJ2-3; 8 positions agree with TRBD2. The CDR3 is made up of 14 amino acids. Losses at the gene ends were 8 bases for V and 6 bases for J; bases not matched to a gene: 10. The germline V gene has CDR1 LGHDT and CDR2 YNNKEL (reference sequence). The CDR3 bases are TGTGCCAGCGGATACGGGAGGGCCTTGGATACGCAGTATTTT. The encoded protein is CASGYGRALDTQYF.